What follows is one T cell receptor beta chain and its context. Antigen: not known. This record belongs to a study of cytomegalovirus exposure and HLA in healthy donors. Findings and caveats of the study: Reports described diagnosis of cytomegalovirus status by the classifier as highly specific and sensitive.

With 60 Vbeta and 13 Jbeta primers, the PCR was carried out. TCRdb's table, derived via immunoSEQ multiplex PCR, lists solely in-frame clones and lacks some. The repertoire holds about 190,000 clones, around 83% seen once, with roughly 0.8% in the top ten. The CDR3 runs 14 residues. V dropped 1 base and J dropped 1 base, with 8 bases sitting between them. Germline V gene sequence: CDR1 SGHRS, CDR2 YFSETQ. This chain uses TRBV5-1 with TRBJ1-1, with D maybe TRBD1 (5 bases). The TCR was taken from a woman between 18 and 29 years old in good health and CMV-seronegative. Material: PBMCs. In DNA, the CDR3 is TGCGCCAGCAGCTTGAAAGGGGCGAACACTGAAGCTTTCTTT. It is translated as CASSLKGANTEAFF.